The 9 T cell receptor beta chains listed next were all sequenced from one sample in a study of shared clonotypes between healthy human individuals. Method: immunoSEQ multiplex PCR; TCRdb's copy keeps in-frame clones and lacks some. The table shows 2 million to 2.5 million clones, with roughly 93% occurring only once. What was sequenced was naive CD4+ T cells from PBMCs. Subset in this sample: CD45RA+ positively selected. These receptors originate from a man younger than 35 in good health. Some clones in this sample may be carry-over from other donors' samples.

The chain combines TRBV28 with TRBJ1-5; 11 bases fit TRBD1. The CDR3 loop spans 19 amino acids. The J segment lost 2 bases and the V segment lost 7 bases, leaving 16 bases of the junction unmatched. Germline CDR1 MDHEN, CDR2 SYDVKM. The CDR3 bases are TGTGCCAGCAAAGAGGACAGGGGGCGATTTTTTGGGGGCAATCAGCCCCAGCATTTT. Protein sequence: CASKEDRGRFFGGNQPQHF.

This chain joins TRBV11-2 and TRBJ1-2; D is possibly TRBD1 (5 bases). Looked up from germline, CDR1 is SGHAT and CDR2 is FQNNGV. The CDR3 loop spans 18 amino acids. V dropped 1 base and J dropped 2 bases, with 20 bases sitting between them. This CDR3 is CASSLGARRMGTNYGYTF. The CDR3 nucleotides are TGTGCCAGCAGCTTAGGGGCCCGGCGAATGGGGACGAACTATGGCTACACCTTC.

The chain joins TRBV7-2 to TRBJ2-6, with unresolved D. The germline CDR1 and CDR2 sequences are SGHTA and FQGNSA. V shed 0 bases and J shed 4 bases, with 10 bases lying between them. This CDR3 is 16 amino acids long. CDR3 protein: CASSLAWGPGANVLTF. In DNA form, the CDR3 reads TGTGCCAGCAGCTTAGCATGGGGTCCCGGGGCCAACGTCCTGACTTTC.

As to this clone: Other nucleotide sequences in the sample specify the same CDR3. J is TRBJ1-1 and V is TRBV20-1, with D unresolved. Germline V CDR1 and CDR2: DFQATT, SNEGSKA (reference sequence). The CDR3 runs 11 residues. The V and J ends lost 0 bases and 6 bases respectively, with 5 bases between them. The DNA for the CDR3 is TGCAGTGCTAGAGATCGATCTGAAGCTTTCTTT. Amino acids: CSARDRSEAFF.

Of note for this clone: Other DNA sequences in this sample translate to the same CDR3. V gene TRBV19 combines with J gene TRBJ1-4; 9 bases map to TRBD1. Trimming cost V 4 bases and J 5 bases; bases outside gene matches: 2. Germline CDR1 reads LNHDA; CDR2 reads SQIVND (reference sequence). This CDR3 has 14 amino acids. CDR3 in DNA: TGTGCCAGTAGTAGTGACAGGGGGAATGAAAAACTGTTTTTT. Its protein product is CASSSDRGNEKLFF.

This chain links TRBV5-5 with TRBJ1-1; 7 bases map to TRBD1. CDR1 SGHKS and CDR2 YYEKEE come from the germline V gene (reference sequence). This CDR3 comprises 14 residues. With 3 bases clipped from V and 1 base from J, the junction kept 3 bases outside the gene matches. For the CDR3, the DNA is TGTGCCAGCAGCTGGGGACAGCCGAACACTGAAGCTTTCTTT. As protein: CASSWGQPNTEAFF.

The V and J genes are TRBV9 and TRBJ1-4, with 12 bases fitting TRBD1. The CDR3 has 17 amino acids. Looked up from germline, CDR1 is SGDLS and CDR2 is YYNGEE. With V trimmed by 3 bases and J by 2 bases, 5 bases remained unmatched. In nucleotides, the CDR3 is TGTGCCAGCAGCGCCGGGGGACAGGGGGCCACTAATGAAAAACTGTTTTTT. Its protein product is CASSAGGQGATNEKLFF. Based on the CDR3 plus reference TRBV9 and TRBJ1-4, the full variable domain is DSGVTQTPKHLITATGQRVTLRCSPRSGDLSVYWYQQSLDQGLQFLIQYYNGEERAKGNILERFSAQQFPDLHSELNLSSLELGDSALYFCASSAGGQGATNEKLFFGSGTQLSVL.

This rearrangement joins TRBV28 to TRBJ2-7; D is undetermined. The length of the CDR3 is 13 residues. CDR1 and CDR2 (germline): MDHEN, SYDVKM. The V gene lost 6 bases and the J gene lost 1 base, with 10 bases spanning the gap. The CDR3 is CASSSRPSYEQYF. CDR3 sequence (DNA): TGTGCCAGCAGCAGTAGACCTTCCTACGAGCAGTACTTC.

The V and J genes are TRBV6-1 and TRBJ1-2, with D unclear. This CDR3 spans 14 amino acids. Germline assignment: CDR1 MNHNS and CDR2 SASEGT. V lost 0 bases and J lost 8, with 13 bases in between. Written as DNA, the CDR3 is TGTGCCAGCAGTGAAGCAACGGTTCCGGGGGGCTACACCTTC. This translates into CASSEATVPGGYTF.